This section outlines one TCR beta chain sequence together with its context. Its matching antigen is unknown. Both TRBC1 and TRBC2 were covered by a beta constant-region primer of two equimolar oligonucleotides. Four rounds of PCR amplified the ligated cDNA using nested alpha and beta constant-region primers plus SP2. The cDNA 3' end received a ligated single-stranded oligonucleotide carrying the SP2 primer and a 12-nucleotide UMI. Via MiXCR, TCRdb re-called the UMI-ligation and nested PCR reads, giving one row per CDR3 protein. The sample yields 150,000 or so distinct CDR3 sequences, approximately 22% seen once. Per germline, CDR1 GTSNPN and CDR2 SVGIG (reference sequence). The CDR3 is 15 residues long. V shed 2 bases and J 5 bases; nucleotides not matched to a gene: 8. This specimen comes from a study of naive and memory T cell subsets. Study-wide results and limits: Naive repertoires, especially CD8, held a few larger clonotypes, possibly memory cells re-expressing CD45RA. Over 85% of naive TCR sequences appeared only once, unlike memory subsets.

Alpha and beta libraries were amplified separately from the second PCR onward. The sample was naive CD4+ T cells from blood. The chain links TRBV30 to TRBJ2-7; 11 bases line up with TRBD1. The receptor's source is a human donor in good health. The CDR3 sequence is CAWSLGQGGFNEQYF. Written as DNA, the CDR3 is TGTGCCTGGAGTTTGGGACAGGGGGGATTCAACGAGCAGTACTTC.